The 21 T cell receptor beta chains listed next were all sequenced from one sample in a study of PD-1 blockade in mismatch repair-deficient tumors (dated by TCRdb to about 2017). Library method: the immunoSEQ multiplex PCR assay. Sourced from immuneACCESS, this table was stored by TCRdb with only in-frame sequences that have V and J called. A share of the clones is absent; for the studies checked, an unresolved V gene accounts for under half, and the remainder has no known explanation. The sample table records about 84,000 clones; over 70% of these occur just once. The leading ten clones occupy more than 2.5% of the sample. The meaning of the sample's time point label: peripheral blood 12 weeks after first pembrolizumab dose. Here the sequenced sample was peripheral blood, taken 12 weeks after starting pembrolizumab. Receptors originate from an adult with mismatch repair-deficient cancer.

The chain has TRBV7-2 and TRBJ2-5, with 10 bases that match TRBD1. V shed 4 bases and J 5 bases; nucleotides not matched to a gene: 7. Germline CDR1 is SGHTA and CDR2 is FQGNSA. There are 15 residues in the CDR3. The CDR3, as DNA: TGTGCCAGCAGCTATGGGACAGGGGTGGGGGAGACCCAGTACTTC. Translating it yields CASSYGTGVGETQYF.

This chain uses TRBV18 with TRBJ2-1; maybe TRBD2 (5 bases). Per germline, CDR1 KGHSH and CDR2 LQKENI. The length of the CDR3 is 16 residues. V was cut by 3 bases and J by 0 bases, with 12 bases left in between. CDR3 sequence: CASSPRGLSSYNEQFF. The CDR3 DNA sequence: TGTGCCAGCTCACCGCGTGGACTGAGCTCCTACAATGAGCAGTTCTTC.

The V gene is TRBV28, the J gene TRBJ2-6; 11 bases are shared with TRBD1. There are 16 residues in the CDR3. V gave up 5 bases and J gave up 12 bases; unmatched junction bases: 12. The germline CDR1 and CDR2 sequences are MDHEN and SYDVKM. CDR3 in amino acids: CASSTPGQGGPSVLTF. CDR3 nucleotide sequence: TGTGCCAGCAGTACTCCGGGACAGGGGGGTCCCTCCGTCCTGACTTTC.

J is TRBJ2-1 and V is TRBV19, with 9 bases aligning to TRBD2. V was clipped by 5 bases and J by 3 bases; unmatched bases: 11. The CDR3 has 17 amino acids. Germline values: CDR1 LNHDA, CDR2 SQIVND (reference sequence). The CDR3 is CASSPLAGMTNYNEQFF. DNA of the CDR3: TGTGCCAGTAGTCCCCTAGCGGGAATGACCAACTACAATGAGCAGTTCTTC.

This clone is labeled medium-sized. The V and J genes are TRBV10-3 and TRBJ1-2; 9 nucleotides agree with TRBD1. The V gene end was trimmed by 7 bases and the J gene end by 3 bases; junction bases not matched to a gene: 6. CDR1 is ENHRY, CDR2 SYGVKD, per germline. The CDR3 length is 14 residues. The CDR3 DNA follows: TGTGCCATCACCCAGGACAGGGGTGACTATGGCTACACCTTC. The encoded protein is CAITQDRGDYGYTF.

The gene calls are TRBV7-6 and TRBJ2-1; D is undetermined. V gave up 5 bases and J gave up 7 bases, with 12 bases separating them. The CDR3 is made up of 13 amino acids. CDR1 and CDR2 (germline): SGHVS, FNYEAQ. The CDR3 coding sequence is TGTGCCAGCAGCCAAATTCTAGGAAATGAGCAGTTCTTC. Protein: CASSQILGNEQFF.

The rearrangement joins TRBV28 to TRBJ1-5; the D gene is possibly TRBD1 (6 bases). Trimming removed 1 base from V and 7 bases from J, with 17 bases in between. Germline CDR1 and CDR2: MDHEN and SYDVKM. The CDR3 extends over 16 amino acids. CDR3 in amino acids: CASSLSTGSGAQPQHF. The CDR3 region has the DNA TGTGCCAGCAGTTTATCCACAGGGTCAGGGGCGCAGCCCCAGCATTTT.

The gene calls are TRBV30 and TRBJ2-3; 16 positions match TRBD2. This CDR3 region has 15 residues. Germline V gene lookup returns CDR1 GTSNPN and CDR2 SVGIG (reference sequence). Trimming took 5 bases from V and 5 from J; bases not matched to a gene: 4. CDR3 in amino acids: CAWSGLAGGLDTQYF. The CDR3 bases are TGTGCCTGGTCGGGACTAGCGGGAGGGTTAGATACGCAGTATTTT.

This chain connects TRBV9 to TRBJ1-1, with 7 nucleotides matching TRBD1. Germline V CDR1 and CDR2: SGDLS, YYNGEE. V was pared by 0 bases and J by 5 bases, with 10 bases of the junction left unmatched. This CDR3 is built from 16 residues. The CDR3 region is CASSVDSTGMRTEAFF. The CDR3 bases are TGTGCCAGCAGCGTAGATTCGACAGGGATGAGGACTGAAGCTTTCTTT.

This clone was seen only once. This chain uses TRBV7-2 with TRBJ1-1; D is unresolved. Trimming shortened V by 0 bases and J by 3 bases, and 11 bases separated the two germline ends. The CDR3 extends over 15 amino acids. Germline CDR1 reads SGHTA; CDR2 reads FQGNSA. The CDR3 loop reads CASSLALGLDTEAFF. The CDR3 DNA follows: TGTGCCAGCAGCTTAGCCCTCGGCCTCGACACTGAAGCTTTCTTT.

This chain links TRBV7-2 with TRBJ2-1; 8 positions match TRBD1. Germline V lookup: CDR1 SGHTA, CDR2 FQGNSA. Trimming took 8 bases from V and 0 from J; bases not matched to a gene: 3. The CDR3 is made up of 14 amino acids. The CDR3 protein is CASGTGPSYNEQFF. CDR3 DNA sequence: TGTGCCAGCGGGACAGGACCCTCCTACAATGAGCAGTTCTTC.

The chain combines TRBV6-4 with TRBJ1-4; maybe TRBD1 (5 bases). Germline assignment: CDR1 MRHNA and CDR2 SNTAGT. V dropped 7 bases and J dropped 8 bases, with 17 bases sitting between them. CDR3 length equals 14 residues. The CDR3 region has the DNA TGTGCCAGCATACGGCGGGGAAGGGGCGAAAAACTGTTTTTT. Encoded protein: CASIRRGRGEKLFF.

This sequence joins TRBV4-1 and TRBJ2-1; 12 bases line up with TRBD1. Germline CDR1 MGHRA, CDR2 YSYEKL. Unmatched junction bases numbered 11, after V lost 1 base and J lost 13 bases. The CDR3 has 16 residues. CDR3 protein: CASSQVVGTGGRNQFF. The CDR3, as DNA: TGCGCCAGCAGCCAAGTTGTCGGGACAGGGGGCCGGAATCAGTTCTTC.

The V call is TRBV5-8, the J call TRBJ1-4; D unclear. Trimming took off 3 bases at V and 0 bases at J, with 12 bases between the two ends. The CDR3 length is 16 residues. Germline V gene lookup returns CDR1 SGHTS and CDR2 YDEGEE. CDR3 in amino acids: CASSSVRDATNEKLFF. CDR3 bases: TGTGCCAGCAGCTCCGTACGGGATGCAACTAATGAAAAACTGTTTTTT.

The CDR3 spells CASRGGSGGIGGELFF. DNA for the CDR3: TGTGCCAGCAGGGGCGGGTCGGGAGGTATAGGCGGGGAGCTGTTTTTT. The chain is built from TRBV7-2 and TRBJ2-2; TRBD2 matches at 7 bases. Trimming took 6 bases from V and 7 from J; bases not matched to a gene: 14. Germline V gene lookup returns CDR1 SGHTA and CDR2 FQGNSA. The CDR3 extends over 16 amino acids.

Written as DNA, the CDR3 is TGTGCCAGCAGTGTGGACAGGCCCCAGCCCCAGCATTTT. It is translated as CASSVDRPQPQHF. This chain connects TRBV6-1 to TRBJ1-5, with 7 bases identical to TRBD1. CDR1 MNHNS and CDR2 SASEGT come from the germline V gene. This CDR3 is built from 13 residues. V was clipped by 4 bases and J by 7 bases; unmatched bases: 4.

As DNA, the CDR3 is TGTGCCAGCAGCCAATGGCCACAGGGACACAATGAAAAACTGTTTTTT. Protein: CASSQWPQGHNEKLFF. The genes are TRBV14 and TRBJ1-4; D may be TRBD1 (6 bases). CDR1 is SGHDN, CDR2 FVKESK, per germline. The CDR3 is 16 residues long. V was cut by 2 bases and J by 5 bases, with 15 bases left in between.

V is TRBV5-6 and J is TRBJ1-2; 7 nucleotides match TRBD1. V lost 0 bases to trimming and J lost 3 bases; unmatched junction nucleotides: 2. This CDR3 comprises 14 residues. CDR1 is SGHDT, CDR2 YYEEEE, per germline. The CDR3 sequence: CASSLGGQYYGYTF. In DNA, the CDR3 is TGTGCCAGCAGCTTGGGGGGACAGTACTATGGCTACACCTTC.

The V gene is TRBV7-3, the J gene TRBJ2-2; unclear D gene. Germline CDR1 SGHTA, CDR2 FQGTGA. The CDR3 totals 14 residues. Deletions cut 2 bases from V and 2 bases from J, with 6 bases between. As DNA, the CDR3 is TGTGCCAGCAGCTTAGGCGGAAACACCGGGGAGCTGTTTTTT. Amino acids: CASSLGGNTGELFF.

The rearrangement uses TRBV5-8 and TRBJ2-1; D ambiguous. The CDR3 is 13 residues long. V was trimmed by 4 bases and J by 4 bases, leaving 9 bases between them. Germline CDR1 SGHTS, CDR2 YDEGEE. The CDR3 DNA is TGTGCCAGCAGCGGAACCGGATACAATGAGCAGTTCTTC. Translating gives CASSGTGYNEQFF.

The chain recombines TRBV6-5 with TRBJ2-3, with D unclear. The CDR3 is 12 residues long. Germline V lookup: CDR1 MNHEY, CDR2 SVGAGI. V was trimmed by 6 bases and J by 0 bases, leaving 4 bases between them. The CDR3 coding sequence is TGTGCCAGCAGCTCAAGCACAGATACGCAGTATTTT. This translates into CASSSSTDTQYF.